The rows below give T cell receptor beta chains drawn from one sample of a study of T cell changes during pregnancy in multiple sclerosis. Sequencing used immunoSEQ multiplex PCR; TCRdb keeps in-frame clones, though not all of them. The data show 75,000 to 95,000 clones, around 89% seen once. Sequencing was performed on peripheral blood, taken in the first trimester of pregnancy. These receptors all stem from a female donor in good health, enrolled as a control in a pregnancy study. Both conserved end residues are part of each CDR3. The D gene is left open where the match is weak.

D gene | J gene | V gene | CDR3 protein | CDR3 DNA
TRBD1 | TRBJ2-7 | TRBV4-1 | CASSQDTRDRGSYEQYF | TGCGCCAGCAGCCAAGACACCCGGGACAGGGGTTCCTACGAGCAGTACTTC
. | TRBJ1-5 | TRBV9 | CASSVDTARNSPQHF | TGTGCCAGCAGCGTAGACACAGCCCGTAATTCTCCCCAGCATTTT
. | TRBJ2-3 | TRBV5-1 | CASSSLTSTDTQYF | TGCGCCAGCAGCTCTCTTACTAGCACAGATACGCAGTATTTT
. | TRBJ2-7 | TRBV27 | CASNPSRTGSYEQYF | TGTGCCAGCAACCCATCTAGAACTGGGTCCTACGAGCAGTACTTC
TRBD1 | TRBJ2-5 | TRBV7-9 | CASSAGQGVTQYF | TGTGCCAGCAGCGCGGGACAGGGGGTGACCCAGTACTTC
TRBD1 | TRBJ1-6 | TRBV5-1 | CASSPLGQGGGSPLHF | TGCGCCAGCAGCCCGCTCGGACAGGGGGGCGGTTCACCCCTCCACTTT
. | TRBJ1-5 | TRBV6-6 | CASSGIGDQPQHF | TGTGCCAGCAGTGGAATAGGGGATCAGCCCCAGCATTTT
. | TRBJ1-2 | TRBV9 | CASSVDLGANGYTF | TGTGCCAGCAGCGTAGATCTGGGGGCGAATGGCTACACCTTC
. | TRBJ2-3 | TRBV5-1 | CASSLQGRDTQYF | TGCGCCAGCAGCCTACAGGGCCGAGATACGCAGTATTTT
. | TRBJ2-7 | TRBV30 | CAWERVWESYEQYF | TGTGCCTGGGAAAGGGTTTGGGAGTCCTACGAGCAGTACTTC